This paragraph reports one T cell receptor (beta chain). Its antigen remains unidentified. Patients were ruled out by autoimmune disease history or systemic immunosuppression. Libraries were prepared by immunoSEQ multiplex PCR; TCRdb keeps only in-frame clonotypes and omits some of them. Here the sample spans tens of thousands of clones, roughly 80% being singletons. This specimen comes from a study of OX40 agonist ivuxolimab in advanced cancers. Study background: The patients' treatment was ivuxolimab, an agonistic anti-OX40 (CD134) antibody. Therapy given before enrollment (anti-PD-1, anti-PD-L1 or anti-CTLA-4) was allowed, and 30% to 50% had some. Study-wide results and limits: Clonal expansion among partial responders at 0.1-3.0 mg/kg ranked near the lowest.

Germline values: CDR1 SGHVS, CDR2 FQNEAQ. The CDR3 totals 15 residues. The ends lost 4 bases at V and 1 base at J; junction bases unmatched: 7. This receptor was taken from an adult with an advanced solid tumor such as melanoma, head and neck, liver or kidney cancer. The V and J genes are TRBV7-8 and TRBJ2-7, with TRBD1 matching over 7 bases. Sequenced here: CD4+ or CD8+ T cells sorted from blood, sampled in a trial of the OX40 agonist ivuxolimab. The CDR3 is CASSSPGTESYEQYF. CDR3 nucleotides: TGTGCCAGCAGCTCCCCCGGGACAGAATCCTACGAGCAGTACTTC.